This TCR beta chain came from a study of blood T cell repertoires in COVID-19. For the study at large: T cells, B-cell-depleted T cells, or PBMCs supplied cDNA or gDNA.

In germline, CDR1 is SEHNR, CDR2 FQNEAQ (reference sequence). With 6 bases clipped from V and 6 bases from J, the junction kept 7 bases outside the gene matches. The CDR3 extends over 14 amino acids. Residents of about two dozen US areas, aged about 18 to 89 years, made up the participants. Recovered status applied to Cohort 3 donors who had two consecutive negative PCRs. It also applied to those with clearance or with symptom resolution. This clone was detected once. The method was immunoSEQ multiplex PCR; TCRdb's version includes in-frame clones alone and lacks a portion of them. The sample carries roughly 150,000 clones, around 82% recorded once.

The sequence was collected from a middle-aged man who had recovered from COVID-19. The chain has TRBV7-9 and TRBJ1-2, with 10 positions matching TRBD1. Sequenced: PBMCs or T cells enriched from blood (not recorded which). The CDR3 DNA sequence: TGTGCCAGCAGAACCGGGACAGGGGTTAATGGCTACACCTTC. Protein product: CASRTGTGVNGYTF.